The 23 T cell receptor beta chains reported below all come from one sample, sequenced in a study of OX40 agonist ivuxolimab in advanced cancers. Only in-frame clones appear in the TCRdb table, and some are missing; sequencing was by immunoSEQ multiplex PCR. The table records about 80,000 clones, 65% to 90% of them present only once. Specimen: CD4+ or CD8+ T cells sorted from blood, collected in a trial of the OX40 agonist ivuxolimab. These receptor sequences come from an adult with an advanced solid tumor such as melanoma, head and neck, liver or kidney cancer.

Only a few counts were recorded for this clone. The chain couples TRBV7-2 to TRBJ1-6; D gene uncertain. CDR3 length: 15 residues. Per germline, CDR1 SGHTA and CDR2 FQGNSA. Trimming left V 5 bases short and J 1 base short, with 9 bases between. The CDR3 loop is CASSTVGSYNSPLHF. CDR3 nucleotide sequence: TGTGCCAGCAGCACAGTAGGTTCCTATAATTCACCCCTCCACTTT.

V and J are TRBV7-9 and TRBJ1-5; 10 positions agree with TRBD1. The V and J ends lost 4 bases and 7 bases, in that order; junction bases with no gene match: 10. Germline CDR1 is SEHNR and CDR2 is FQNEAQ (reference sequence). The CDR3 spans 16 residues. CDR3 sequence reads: CASSSEDRGSGQPQHF. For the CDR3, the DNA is TGTGCCAGCAGCTCGGAGGACAGGGGGTCGGGACAGCCCCAGCATTTT.

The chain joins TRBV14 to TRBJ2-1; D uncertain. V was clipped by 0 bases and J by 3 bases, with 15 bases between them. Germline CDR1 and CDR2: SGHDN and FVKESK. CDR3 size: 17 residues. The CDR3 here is CASSQDLSDPLYNEQFF. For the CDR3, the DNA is TGTGCCAGCAGCCAAGACTTGTCTGACCCACTCTACAATGAGCAGTTCTTC.

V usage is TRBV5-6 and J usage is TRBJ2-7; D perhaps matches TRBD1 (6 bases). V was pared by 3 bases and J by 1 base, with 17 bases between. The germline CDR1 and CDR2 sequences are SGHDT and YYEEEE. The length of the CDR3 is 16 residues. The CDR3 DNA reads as TGTGCCAGCAGCTCCCAGGGACACTTAACTTCCTACGAGCAGTACTTC. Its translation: CASSSQGHLTSYEQYF.

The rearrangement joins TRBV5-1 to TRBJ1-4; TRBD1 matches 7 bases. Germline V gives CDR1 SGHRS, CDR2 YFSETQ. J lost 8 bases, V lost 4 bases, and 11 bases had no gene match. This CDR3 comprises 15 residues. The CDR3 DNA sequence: TGCGCCAGCAGCCCCCCGGCAGCGACAGGGGAAAAACTGTTTTTT. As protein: CASSPPAATGEKLFF.

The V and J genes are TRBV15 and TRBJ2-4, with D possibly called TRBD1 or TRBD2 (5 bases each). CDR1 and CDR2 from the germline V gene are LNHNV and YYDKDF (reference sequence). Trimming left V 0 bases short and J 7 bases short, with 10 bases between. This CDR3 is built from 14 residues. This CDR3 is CATSRDFRENIQYF. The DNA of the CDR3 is TGTGCCACCAGCAGAGATTTCAGGGAGAACATTCAGTACTTC. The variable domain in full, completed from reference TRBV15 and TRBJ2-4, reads DAMVIQNPRYQVTQFGKPVTLSCSQTLNHNVMYWYQQKSSQAPKLLFHYYDKDFNNEADTPDNFQSRRPNTSFCFLDIRSPGLGDTAMYLCATSRDFRENIQYFGAGTRLSVL.

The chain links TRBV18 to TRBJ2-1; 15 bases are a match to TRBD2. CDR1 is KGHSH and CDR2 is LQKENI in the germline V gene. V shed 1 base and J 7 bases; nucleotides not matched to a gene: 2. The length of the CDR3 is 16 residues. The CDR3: CASSPRTSGRGNEQFF. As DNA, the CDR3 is TGTGCCAGCTCACCACGGACTAGCGGGAGGGGTAATGAGCAGTTCTTC.

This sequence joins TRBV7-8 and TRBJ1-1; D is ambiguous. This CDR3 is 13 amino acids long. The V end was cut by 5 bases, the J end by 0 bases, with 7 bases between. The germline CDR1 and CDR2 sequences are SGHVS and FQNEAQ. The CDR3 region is CASSPLLNTEAFF. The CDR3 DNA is TGTGCCAGCAGCCCTCTCTTGAACACTGAAGCTTTCTTT.

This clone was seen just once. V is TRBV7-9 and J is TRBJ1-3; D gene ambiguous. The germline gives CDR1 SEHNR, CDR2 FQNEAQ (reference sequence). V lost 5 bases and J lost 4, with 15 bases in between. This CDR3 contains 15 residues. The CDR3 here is CASSPGDVIGNTIYF. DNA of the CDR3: TGTGCCAGCAGCCCAGGCGACGTTATCGGAAACACCATATATTTT.

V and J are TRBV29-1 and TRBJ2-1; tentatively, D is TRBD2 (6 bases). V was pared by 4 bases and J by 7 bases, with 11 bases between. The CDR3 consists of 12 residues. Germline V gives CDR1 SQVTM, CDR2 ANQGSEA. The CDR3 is CSVVLAMNEQFF. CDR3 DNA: TGCAGCGTTGTACTAGCCATGAATGAGCAGTTCTTC.

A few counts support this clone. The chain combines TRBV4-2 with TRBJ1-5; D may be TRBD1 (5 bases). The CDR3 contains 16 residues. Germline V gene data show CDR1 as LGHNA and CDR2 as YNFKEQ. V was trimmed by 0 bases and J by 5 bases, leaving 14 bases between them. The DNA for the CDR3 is TGTGCCAGCAGCCAAGATATAGGGCAGGGTGATCAGCCCCAGCATTTT. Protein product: CASSQDIGQGDQPQHF.

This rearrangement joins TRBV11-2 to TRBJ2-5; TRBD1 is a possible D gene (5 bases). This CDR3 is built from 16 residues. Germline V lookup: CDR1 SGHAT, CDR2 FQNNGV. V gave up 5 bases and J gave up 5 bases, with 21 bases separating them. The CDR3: CASSPQPGSGAETQYF. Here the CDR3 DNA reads TGTGCCAGCAGCCCCCAACCTGGCAGTGGGGCCGAGACCCAGTACTTC. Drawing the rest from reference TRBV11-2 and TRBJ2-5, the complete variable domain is EAGVAQSPRYKIIEKRQSVAFWCNPISGHATLYWYQQILGQGPKLLIQFQNNGVVDDSQLPKDRFSAERLKGVDSTLKIQPAKLEDSAVYLCASSPQPGSGAETQYFGPGTRLLVL.

The CDR3 region is CSVGGAQVKNTEAFF. DNA of the CDR3: TGCAGCGTTGGGGGGGCGCAAGTTAAAAACACTGAAGCTTTCTTT. V gene TRBV29-1 combines with J gene TRBJ1-1, with D perhaps matching TRBD1 (6 bases). Trimming left V 4 bases short and J 2 bases short, with 17 bases between. Per germline, CDR1 SQVTM and CDR2 ANQGSEA. This CDR3 region has 15 residues.

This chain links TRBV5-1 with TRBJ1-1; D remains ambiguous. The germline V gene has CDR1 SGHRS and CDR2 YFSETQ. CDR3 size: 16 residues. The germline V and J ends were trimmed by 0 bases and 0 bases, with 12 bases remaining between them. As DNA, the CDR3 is TGCGCCAGCAGCTTGGCCGACACCGTCATGAACACTGAAGCTTTCTTT. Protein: CASSLADTVMNTEAFF. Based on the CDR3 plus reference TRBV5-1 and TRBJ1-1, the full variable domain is KAGVTQTPRYLIKTRGQQVTLSCSPISGHRSVSWYQQTPGQGLQFLFEYFSETQRNKGNFPGRFSGRQFSNSRSEMNVSTLELGDSALYLCASSLADTVMNTEAFFGQGTRLTVV.

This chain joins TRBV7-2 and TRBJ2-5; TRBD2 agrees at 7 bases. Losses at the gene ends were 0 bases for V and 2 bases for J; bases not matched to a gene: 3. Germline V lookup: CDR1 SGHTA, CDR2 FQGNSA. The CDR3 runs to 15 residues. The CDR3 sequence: CASSLAGTTQETQYF. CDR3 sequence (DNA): TGTGCCAGCAGCTTAGCTGGGACTACACAAGAGACCCAGTACTTC.

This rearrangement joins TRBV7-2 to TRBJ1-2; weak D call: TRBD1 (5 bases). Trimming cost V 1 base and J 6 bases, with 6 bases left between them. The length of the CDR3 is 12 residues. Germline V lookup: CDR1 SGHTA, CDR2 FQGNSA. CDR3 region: CASSLVRDGYTF. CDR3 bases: TGTGCCAGCAGCTTAGTCAGGGATGGCTACACCTTC. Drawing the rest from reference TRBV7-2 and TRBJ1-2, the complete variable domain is GAGVSQSPSNKVTEKGKDVELRCDPISGHTALYWYRQSLGQGLEFLIYFQGNSAPDKSGLPSDRFSAERTGGSVSTLTIQRTQQEDSAVYLCASSLVRDGYTFGSGTRLTVV.

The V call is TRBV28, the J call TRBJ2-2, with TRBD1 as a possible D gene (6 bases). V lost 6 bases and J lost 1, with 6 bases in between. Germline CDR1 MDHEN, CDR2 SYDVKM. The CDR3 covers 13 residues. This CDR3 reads CASRTGNTGELFF. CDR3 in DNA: TGTGCCAGCAGGACAGGGAACACCGGGGAGCTGTTTTTT.

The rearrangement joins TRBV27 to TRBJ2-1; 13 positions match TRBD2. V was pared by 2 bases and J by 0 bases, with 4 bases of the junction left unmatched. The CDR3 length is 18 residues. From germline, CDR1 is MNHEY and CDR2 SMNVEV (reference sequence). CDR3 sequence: CASSLRRTSGSSYNEQFF. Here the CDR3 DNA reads TGTGCCAGCAGTTTACGCCGGACTAGCGGGAGCTCCTACAATGAGCAGTTCTTC.

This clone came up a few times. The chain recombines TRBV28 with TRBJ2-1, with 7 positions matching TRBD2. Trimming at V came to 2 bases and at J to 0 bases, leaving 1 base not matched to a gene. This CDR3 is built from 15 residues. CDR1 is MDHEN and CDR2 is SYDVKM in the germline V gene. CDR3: CASSLGGSSYNEQFF. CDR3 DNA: TGTGCCAGCAGTTTAGGCGGGAGCTCCTACAATGAGCAGTTCTTC.

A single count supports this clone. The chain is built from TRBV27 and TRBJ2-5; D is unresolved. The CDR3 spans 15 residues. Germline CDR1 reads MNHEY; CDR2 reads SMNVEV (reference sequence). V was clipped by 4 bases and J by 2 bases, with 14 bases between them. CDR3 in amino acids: CASSSPRGGQETQYF. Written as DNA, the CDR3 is TGTGCCAGCAGTTCCCCGCGAGGCGGACAAGAGACCCAGTACTTC.

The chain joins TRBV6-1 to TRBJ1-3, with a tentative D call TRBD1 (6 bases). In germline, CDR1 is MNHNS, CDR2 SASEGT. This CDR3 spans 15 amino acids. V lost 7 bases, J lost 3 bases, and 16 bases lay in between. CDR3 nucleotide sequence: TGTGCCAGCACAAGTTTAAGGGGGTATGGAAACACCATATATTTT. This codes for CASTSLRGYGNTIYF.

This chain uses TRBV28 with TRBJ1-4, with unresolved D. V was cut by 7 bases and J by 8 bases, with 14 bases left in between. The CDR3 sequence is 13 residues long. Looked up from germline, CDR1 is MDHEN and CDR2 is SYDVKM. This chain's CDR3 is CASTSVPNEKLFF. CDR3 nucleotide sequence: TGTGCCAGCACCTCCGTCCCAAACGAAAAACTGTTTTTT.

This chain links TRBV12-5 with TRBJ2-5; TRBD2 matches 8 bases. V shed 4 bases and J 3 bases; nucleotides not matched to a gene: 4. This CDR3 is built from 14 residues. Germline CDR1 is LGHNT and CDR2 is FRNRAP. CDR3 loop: CASGSGGVEETQYF. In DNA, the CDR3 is TGTGCTAGTGGTTCGGGGGGGGTGGAAGAGACCCAGTACTTC.